These 14 T cell receptor beta chains came from one sample sequenced in a study of Ad26.COV2.S vaccination and SARS-CoV-2 variants. TCRdb keeps only in-frame clones here, not all; method: immunoSEQ multiplex PCR. The profile shows 300,000 to 450,000 clones, roughly 94% of them singletons. The sample consisted of peripheral blood, taken after recovery from COVID-19. The source is a human donor who had recovered from COVID-19.

This clone was seen a few times. The genes are TRBV13 and TRBJ1-1, with D hard to call. V was cut by 2 bases and J by 2 bases, with 9 bases left in between. Germline V CDR1 and CDR2: PRHDT, FYEKMQ (reference sequence). The CDR3 runs 14 residues. CDR3 amino acids: CASSLRHDNTEAFF. CDR3 nucleotide sequence: TGTGCCAGCAGCTTACGACACGATAACACTGAAGCTTTCTTT.

The gene calls are TRBV7-9 and TRBJ1-2, with D maybe TRBD1 (6 bases). CDR3 length: 15 residues. Germline CDR1 reads SEHNR; CDR2 reads FQNEAQ (reference sequence). The V end lost 5 bases, the J end lost 4 bases, and 17 bases lay between the germline ends. CDR3 in DNA: TGTGCCAGCAGCCTTGGGGACACCGAGCGCTATGGCTACACCTTC. This encodes CASSLGDTERYGYTF.

V is TRBV14 and J is TRBJ2-3; perhaps TRBD2 as D (6 bases). The CDR3 has 15 residues. Trimming took 5 bases from V and 4 from J, leaving 16 bases between them. The germline gives CDR1 SGHDN, CDR2 FVKESK. CDR3 residues: CASSAWGSGADTQYF. The CDR3, as DNA: TGTGCCAGCAGCGCGTGGGGTTCGGGGGCAGATACGCAGTATTTT. The full variable domain, its missing parts supplied by reference TRBV14 and TRBJ2-3, is EAGVTQFPSHSVIEKGQTVTLRCDPISGHDNLYWYRRVMGKEIKFLLHFVKESKQDESGMPNNRFLAERTGGTYSTLKVQPAELEDSGVYFCASSAWGSGADTQYFGPGTRLTVL.

The rearrangement links TRBV6-5 to TRBJ1-2; TRBD1 might be the D (5 bases). Deletions cut 0 bases from V and 4 bases from J, with 9 bases between. Germline V gene lookup returns CDR1 MNHEY and CDR2 SVGAGI. The CDR3 spans 14 residues. This CDR3 is CASSYSMGGYGYTF. In DNA, the CDR3 is TGTGCCAGCAGTTACTCGATGGGGGGCTATGGCTACACCTTC.

The chain combines TRBV11-2 with TRBJ2-5; 10 bases are a match to TRBD2. The CDR3 covers 15 residues. V lost 1 base, J lost 5 bases, and 4 bases stayed unmatched. Germline V gene data show CDR1 as SGHAT and CDR2 as FQNNGV. CDR3 in amino acids: CASSLGAGGSETQYF. The CDR3 nucleotides read TGTGCCAGCAGCTTAGGAGCGGGGGGGTCCGAGACCCAGTACTTC.

This clone was counted a single time. The V gene is TRBV2, the J gene TRBJ2-2, with D uncertain. Germline-derived CDR1 and CDR2 are SNHLY and FYNNEI. The ends were cut back, 2 bases at V and 3 bases at J, with 13 bases in the middle. There are 16 residues in the CDR3. CDR3 in DNA: TGTGCCAGCAGTGAATTTTTGGCAGCCGACACCGGGGAGCTGTTTTTT. Translation gives CASSEFLAADTGELFF. Full variable domain (remainder filled in from reference TRBV2 and TRBJ2-2): EPEVTQTPSHQVTQMGQEVILRCVPISNHLYFYWYRQILGQKVEFLVSFYNNEISEKSEIFDDQFSVERPDGSNFTLKIRSTKLEDSAMYFCASSEFLAADTGELFFGEGSRLTVL.

The rearrangement links TRBV7-9 to TRBJ1-1, with a weak D call TRBD1 (5 bases). This CDR3 is 15 amino acids long. Germline-derived CDR1 and CDR2 are SEHNR and FQNEAQ (reference sequence). V was pared by 2 bases and J by 1 base, with 11 bases between. CDR3 nucleotide sequence: TGTGCCAGCAGCTTAAGATCAGGGCCGAACACTGAAGCTTTCTTT. This translates into CASSLRSGPNTEAFF. Full variable domain (outside the CDR3, taken from reference TRBV7-9 and TRBJ1-1): DTGVSQNPRHKITKRGQNVTFRCDPISEHNRLYWYRQTLGQGPEFLTYFQNEAQLEKSRLLSDRFSAERPKGSFSTLEIQRTEQGDSAMYLCASSLRSGPNTEAFFGQGTRLTVV.

The genes are TRBV27 and TRBJ1-2, with 10 positions matching TRBD1. V gave up 3 bases and J gave up 13 bases; unmatched junction bases: 5. Per the germline V gene, CDR1 is MNHEY and CDR2 is SMNVEV (reference sequence). The CDR3 runs 12 residues. The CDR3 sequence: CASSFDRGRITF. The DNA of the CDR3 is TGTGCCAGCAGTTTTGACAGGGGGCGAATCACCTTC.

V usage is TRBV4-3 and J usage is TRBJ1-1, with unresolved D. Trimming removed 0 bases from V and 4 bases from J, with 9 bases in between. The germline gives CDR1 LGHNA, CDR2 YSLEER. There are 14 residues in the CDR3. CDR3 amino acids: CASSQEAGLTEAFF. As DNA, the CDR3 is TGCGCCAGCAGCCAAGAGGCCGGACTCACTGAAGCTTTCTTT.

The chain recombines TRBV5-6 with TRBJ1-2; 10 positions agree with TRBD1. V lost 4 bases and J lost 4; bases outside the gene matches: 10. From germline, CDR1 is SGHDT and CDR2 YYEEEE. The CDR3 is 16 residues long. This CDR3 reads CASSPNHGQGGYGYTF. The CDR3 region has the DNA TGTGCCAGCAGCCCTAACCACGGACAGGGGGGCTATGGCTACACCTTC.

The chain couples TRBV5-1 to TRBJ1-2, with D hard to call. CDR3 length: 15 residues. V lost 0 bases to trimming and J lost 4 bases, with 13 bases between them. The germline CDR1 and CDR2 sequences are SGHRS and YFSETQ. The CDR3 loop reads CASSLVVGRGYGYTF. The CDR3 DNA reads TGCGCCAGCAGCTTGGTCGTCGGACGTGGCTATGGCTACACCTTC.

The rearrangement links TRBV19 to TRBJ2-7, with a possible D match to TRBD1 (5 bases). The CDR3 covers 16 residues. Germline values: CDR1 LNHDA, CDR2 SQIVND (reference sequence). V gave up 4 bases and J gave up 1 base, with 17 bases separating them. The CDR3 DNA follows: TGTGCCAGTAGTACCGATCCAGGGCGTTTATCCTACGAGCAGTACTTC. Translated, it gives CASSTDPGRLSYEQYF.

The V call is TRBV18, the J call TRBJ1-4, with D possibly matching TRBD1 (5 bases). The CDR3 loop spans 15 amino acids. Trimming removed 5 bases from V and 2 bases from J, with 12 bases in between. Germline CDR1 and CDR2: KGHSH and LQKENI. The CDR3 DNA sequence: TGTGCCAGCTCAGTCGTTGGGGGTACTAATGAAAAACTGTTTTTT. Translation gives CASSVVGGTNEKLFF.

This clone was seen a handful of times. The gene calls are TRBV6-1 and TRBJ2-1; no firm D call. CDR3 length: 16 amino acids. CDR1 MNHNS and CDR2 SASEGT come from the germline V gene. Trimming stripped 1 base from V and 0 bases from J, with 10 bases between. CDR3 DNA sequence: TGTGCCAGCAGTGAAGGTTCACTCAGCTCCTACAATGAGCAGTTCTTC. Translating gives CASSEGSLSSYNEQFF.